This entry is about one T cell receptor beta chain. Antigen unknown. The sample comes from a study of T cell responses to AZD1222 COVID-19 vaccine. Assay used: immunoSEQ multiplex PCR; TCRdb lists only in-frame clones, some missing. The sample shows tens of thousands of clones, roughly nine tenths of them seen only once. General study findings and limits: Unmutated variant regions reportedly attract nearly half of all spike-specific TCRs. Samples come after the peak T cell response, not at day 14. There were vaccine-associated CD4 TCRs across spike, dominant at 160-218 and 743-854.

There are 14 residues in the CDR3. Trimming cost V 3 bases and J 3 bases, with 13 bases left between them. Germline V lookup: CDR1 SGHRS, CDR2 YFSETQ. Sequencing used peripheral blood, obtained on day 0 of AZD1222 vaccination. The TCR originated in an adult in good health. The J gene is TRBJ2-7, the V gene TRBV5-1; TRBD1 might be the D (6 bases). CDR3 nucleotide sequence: TGCGCCAGCAGCTCGACAGGTCCTGACTACGAGCAGTACTTC. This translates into CASSSTGPDYEQYF.